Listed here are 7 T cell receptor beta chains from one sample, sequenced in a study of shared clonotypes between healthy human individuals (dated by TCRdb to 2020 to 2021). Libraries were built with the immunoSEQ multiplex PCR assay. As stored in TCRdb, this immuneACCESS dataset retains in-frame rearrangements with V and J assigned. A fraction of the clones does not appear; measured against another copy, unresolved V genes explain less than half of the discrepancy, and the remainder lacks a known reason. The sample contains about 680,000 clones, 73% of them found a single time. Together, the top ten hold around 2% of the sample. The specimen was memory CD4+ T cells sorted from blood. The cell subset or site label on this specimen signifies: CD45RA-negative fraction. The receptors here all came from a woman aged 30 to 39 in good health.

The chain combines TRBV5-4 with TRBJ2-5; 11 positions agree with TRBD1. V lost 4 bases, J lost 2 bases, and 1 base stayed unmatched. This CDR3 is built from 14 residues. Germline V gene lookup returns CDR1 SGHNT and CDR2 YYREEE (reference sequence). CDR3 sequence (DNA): TGTGCCAGCAGCAGGGACAGGGGGCAAGAGACCCAGTACTTC. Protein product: CASSRDRGQETQYF. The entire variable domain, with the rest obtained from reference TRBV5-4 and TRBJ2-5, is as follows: ETGVTQSPTHLIKTRGQQVTLRCSSQSGHNTVSWYQQALGQGPQFIFQYYREEENGRGNFPPRFSGLQFPNYSSELNVNALELDDSALYLCASSRDRGQETQYFGPGTRLLVL.

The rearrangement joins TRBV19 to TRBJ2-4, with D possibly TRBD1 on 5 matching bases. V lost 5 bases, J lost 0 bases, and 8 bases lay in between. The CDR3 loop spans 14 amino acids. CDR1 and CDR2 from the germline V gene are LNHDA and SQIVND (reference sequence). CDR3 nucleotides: TGTGCCAGTAGTGACAGTCTAGCCAAAAACATTCAGTACTTC. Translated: CASSDSLAKNIQYF.

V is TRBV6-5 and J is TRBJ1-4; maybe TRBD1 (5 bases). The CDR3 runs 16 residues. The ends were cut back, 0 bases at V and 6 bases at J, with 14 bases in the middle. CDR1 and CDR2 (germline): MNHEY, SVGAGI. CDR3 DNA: TGTGCCAGCAGTTACTCGAACGGGGGAAGAGATGAAAAACTGTTTTTT. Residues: CASSYSNGGRDEKLFF.

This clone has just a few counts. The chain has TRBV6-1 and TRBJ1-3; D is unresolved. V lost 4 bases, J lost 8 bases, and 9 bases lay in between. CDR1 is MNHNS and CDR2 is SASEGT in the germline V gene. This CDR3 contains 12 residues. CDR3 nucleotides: TGTGCCAGCAGTGGAGAGGGCGACACCATATATTTT. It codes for CASSGEGDTIYF.

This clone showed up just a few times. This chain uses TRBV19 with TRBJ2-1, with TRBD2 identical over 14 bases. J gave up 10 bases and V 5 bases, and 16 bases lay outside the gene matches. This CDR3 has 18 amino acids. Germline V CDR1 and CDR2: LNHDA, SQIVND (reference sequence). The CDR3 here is CASSPQGPGTSGRGEQFF. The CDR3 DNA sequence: TGTGCCAGTAGTCCTCAGGGACCCGGGACTAGCGGGAGAGGGGAGCAGTTCTTC.

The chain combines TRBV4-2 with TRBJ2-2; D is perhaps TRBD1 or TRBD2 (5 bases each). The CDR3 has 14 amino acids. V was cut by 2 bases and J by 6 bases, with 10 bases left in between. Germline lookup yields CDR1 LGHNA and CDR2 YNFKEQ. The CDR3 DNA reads TGTGCCAGCAGCCAAACCGGGGCTTCCGGGGAGCTGTTTTTT. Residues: CASSQTGASGELFF.

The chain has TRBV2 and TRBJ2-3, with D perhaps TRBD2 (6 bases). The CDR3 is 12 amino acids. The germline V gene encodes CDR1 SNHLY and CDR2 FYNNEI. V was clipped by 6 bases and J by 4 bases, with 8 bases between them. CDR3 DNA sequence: TGTGCCAGCAGGAGGGACTCAGATACGCAGTATTTT. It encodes CASRRDSDTQYF.